A single T cell receptor beta chain is shown here with its context. This clone was counted once. Its cognate antigen has yet to be identified. Base-call qualities are not available, and no considerably larger clone is one nucleotide away. Healthy HIV-negative adults with no recently reported acute infections or vaccinations were included as donors. Every donor was a Caucasian adult living in Nashville, Tennessee, USA. CD4+ T cells were enriched by magnetic negative selection; naive cells were then positively selected on CD45RA, and the negative fraction formed the memory subset. Blood was obtained by leukapheresis, after which PBMCs were separated by Ficoll-Histopaque density gradient centrifugation and cryopreserved in liquid nitrogen vapor phase. Purity and quantity of every magnetically sorted T cell population were checked by analytical flow cytometry. From each sorted fraction, genomic DNA was isolated and quantified by UV absorbance on a Nanodrop 2000c.

The sample comes from a study of shared clonotypes between healthy human individuals (TCRdb year 2020). In the study overall: The cohort comprised two women and a few men aged 18 to 49 years. For each donor, CD4 naive and CD4 memory were each run on three plates, CD8 naive on two plates, and CD8 memory on one plate. To estimate repertoire size and how much clonotypes are shared between individuals, the study performed deep sequencing of blood TCR repertoires from roughly five healthy adults. Different laboratories and diverse techniques were used to prepare libraries and sequence TCR repertoires, to increase sequencing depth and limit assay-specific biases. Between about 0.85 and 8.9 billion PBMCs per donor were obtained by leukapheresis.

TCR CDR3 regions were amplified from genomic DNA by multiplex PCR using the deep immunoSEQ assay. Extracted genomic DNA from each cell subset was distributed evenly across all wells of several immunoSEQ 96-well plates, and each plate was treated as a replicate. For sorted subsets, each replicate PCR was loaded with roughly 190 ng genomic DNA, equivalent to approximately 27,000 T cell genomes. Purified libraries were measured with a Qubit 3.0 fluorometer, size-checked on a Bioanalyzer 2100, and measured again with the KAPA Library Quantification kit. Each immunoSEQ 96-well plate was sequenced on its own single-read 150-cycle Illumina NextSeq 550 flow cell. Per the authors' processing: Because the immunoSEQ output held only junctional sequences and lacked quality scores, the filtering could not match the filtering applied to full-length reads. To assign V/J genes and CDR3, sequences were annotated against IMGT germline references using PyIR, a Python wrapper for IgBLAST v1.9. Reads were filtered out if the reads had weak V/J assignments (E-value above 1e-6), no CDR3, stop codons, out-of-frame junctions, or ambiguous translated residues. V3J clonotypes were defined as sequences sharing an identical inferred V gene, J gene, and CDR3 amino acid sequence. Percentage overlap between repertoires was computed as shared unique clonotypes divided by the size of the smaller repertoire. Three approaches were used to assess repertoire richness: RTK rarefaction, the Chao1 estimator, and Recon v2.1 estimates of unobserved clonotypes. Generation probabilities were computed with OLGA for all TCRbeta clonotypes obtained by the gDNA method from four donors. TCRdb re-hosts the immuneACCESS table, in-frame sequences only. Its copies lack some clones; in the studies checked, an unresolved V gene accounts for under half of them, and the cause for the rest is not known. D and trimming were read from the DNA, whereas the V and J calls and clone size are those reported in that table. For this sample there are some 1,600,000 clones; 95% to 99% appear just once. The ten biggest clones cover roughly 0.4% of the sample.

Results the study describes overall, beyond this receptor: Sharing across a handful of donors was observed for around 5% of naive CD4, around 3.5% of naive CD8, about 2.5% of memory CD4, and 0.4% of memory CD8 clonotypes. Estimated clonotype richness was generally larger for naive than for memory subsets. Sampling was restricted to blood, and TCR repertoires in tissue are likely to differ from TCR repertoires in blood. Pairwise subsampling led to the expectation that sequencing depth would affect the degree of clonotype sharing among donors. Clonotypes shared by all four sorted-subset donors showed higher generation probabilities than non-shared clonotypes. Incomplete sequencing was indicated by rarefaction of sorted-subset datasets, despite the large sequencing depth. The genetic and exposure-history diversity represented was limited by the small number of donors.

For this chain, trimming is 1 base at the V end and 4 bases at the J end, and the number of junction bases without a gene match is 9. In the germline V gene, CDR1 corresponds to SGDLS and CDR2 to YYNGEE. CDR3 length: 17 amino acids, cysteine to phenylalanine. CDR3 DNA only is kept here, 51 bases in frame from base 1. The chain links TRBV9 with TRBJ2-7; the central 12 bases match TRBD2. The sequenced material came from naive CD4+ T cells sorted from blood. The sample's cell subset or site, from its label and the paper: CD45RA+ positively selected. This TCR derives from a man younger than 40 in good health. CDR3 region: CASSVLPSGRAGYEQYF. The DNA sequence follows: TGTGCCAGCAGCGTACTCCCTAGCGGGAGGGCCGGGTACGAGCAGTACTTC.